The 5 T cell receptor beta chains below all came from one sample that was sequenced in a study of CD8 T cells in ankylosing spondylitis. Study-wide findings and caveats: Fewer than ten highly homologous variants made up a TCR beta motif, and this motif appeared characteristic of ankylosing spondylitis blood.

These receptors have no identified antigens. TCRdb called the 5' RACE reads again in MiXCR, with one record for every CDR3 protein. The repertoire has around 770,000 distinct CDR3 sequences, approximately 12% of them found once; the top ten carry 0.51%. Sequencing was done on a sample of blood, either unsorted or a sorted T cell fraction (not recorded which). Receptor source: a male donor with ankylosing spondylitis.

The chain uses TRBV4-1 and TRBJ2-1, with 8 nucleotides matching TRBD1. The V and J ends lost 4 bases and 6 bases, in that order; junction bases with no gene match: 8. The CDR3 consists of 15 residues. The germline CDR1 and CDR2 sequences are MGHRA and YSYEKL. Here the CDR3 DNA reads TGCGCCAGCAGCCCAGGGGGCCTACCCCCCAATGAGCAGTTCTTC. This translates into CASSPGGLPPNEQFF.

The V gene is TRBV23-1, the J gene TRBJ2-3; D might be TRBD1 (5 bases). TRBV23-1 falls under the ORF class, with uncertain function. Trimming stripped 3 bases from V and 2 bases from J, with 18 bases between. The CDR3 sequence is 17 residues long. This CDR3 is CASSQYTGYRHTDTQYF. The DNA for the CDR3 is TGCGCCAGCAGTCAGTATACAGGATATCGACACACAGATACGCAGTATTTT.

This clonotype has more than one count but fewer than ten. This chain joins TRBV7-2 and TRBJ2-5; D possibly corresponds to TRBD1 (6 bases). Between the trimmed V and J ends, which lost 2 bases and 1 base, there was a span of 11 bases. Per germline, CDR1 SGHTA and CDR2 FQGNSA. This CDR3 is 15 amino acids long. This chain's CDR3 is CASSLRTGFQETQYF. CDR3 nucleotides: TGTGCCAGCAGCTTACGTACAGGGTTCCAAGAGACCCAGTACTTC. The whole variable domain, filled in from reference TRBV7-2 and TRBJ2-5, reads GAGVSQSPSNKVTEKGKDVELRCDPISGHTALYWYRQSLGQGLEFLIYFQGNSAPDKSGLPSDRFSAERTGGSVSTLTIQRTQQEDSAVYLCASSLRTGFQETQYFGPGTRLLVL.

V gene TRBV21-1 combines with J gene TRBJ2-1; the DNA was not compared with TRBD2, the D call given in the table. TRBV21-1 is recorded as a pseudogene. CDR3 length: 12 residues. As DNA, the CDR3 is TGTGATCCTAGCGGGGGCGAGAATGAGCAGTTCTTC. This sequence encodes CDPSGGENEQFF.

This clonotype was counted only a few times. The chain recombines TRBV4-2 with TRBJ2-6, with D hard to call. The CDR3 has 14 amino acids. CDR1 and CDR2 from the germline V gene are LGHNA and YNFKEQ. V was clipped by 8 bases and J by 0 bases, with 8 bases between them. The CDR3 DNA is TGTGCCAGCGCCTCAAGCTCTGGGGCCAACGTCCTGACTTTC. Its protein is CASASSSGANVLTF.